This T cell receptor (beta chain) was documented in a study of ipilimumab plus nivolumab after autologous stem cell transplantation. Study summary: DLBCL patients had primary refractory or relapsed disease.

Checkpoint therapy with ipilimumab 1 mg/kg began 14 to 28 days after transplant. Patients got 3 mg/kg IV nivolumab weeks 1, 4, 7, 10, then biweekly through week 26. The table came from immunoSEQ multiplex PCR; TCRdb's copy has only in-frame clones and leaves some out. The data show 15,000 to 20,000 clones, with around 81% seen just once and about 23% held by the top ten. V was clipped by 4 bases and J by 2 bases, with 12 bases between them. The germline CDR1 and CDR2 sequences are SGHDT and YYEEEE. The CDR3 spans 14 residues. The receptor was derived from a male donor with diffuse large B-cell lymphoma. The chain carries TRBV5-6 and TRBJ1-1; D is unclear. This sample comprised PBMCs, obtained in a trial of ipilimumab plus nivolumab as post-transplant consolidation. CDR3 DNA sequence: TGTGCCAGCAGCAACTTGGGAGGAAACACTGAAGCTTTCTTT. It codes for CASSNLGGNTEAFF.